The clone carrying this T cell receptor beta chain has a handful of counts. Its antigen remains unknown. Ophthalmopathy patients all had a Clinical Activity Score of at least 3, a NOSPECS grade of at least 4 and disease under 3 months old. RNA transcripts yielded amplified TCR beta CDR3 regions. The HTBI primer set served for first-round RT-PCR of the TCR CDR3. TCRdb reanalysed the multiplex PCR reads using MiXCR and keeps one entry per CDR3 protein. This table holds about 380,000 distinct CDR3 sequences, less than 20% found once. The CDR3 contains 19 residues. Per the germline V gene, CDR1 is MNHEY and CDR2 is SVGAGI. Trimming pared 0 bases from V and 13 bases from J, leaving 28 bases between. The data were obtained in a study of T cells in Graves' hyperthyroidism and ophthalmopathy. Whole-study results and caveats: Among clonotypes expanded in thyroid above 0.001, most were also found in blood. Ophthalmopathy got predicted by the model a median around six months before its onset.

The chain recombines TRBV6-5 with TRBJ1-6; a weak D match, TRBD1 (6 bases). The origin of this receptor is a man younger than 35 with Graves' ophthalmopathy. Sequenced: blood. The chain's CDR3 is CASSYSIGGAGDIILPLHF. CDR3 DNA sequence: TGTGCCAGCAGTTACTCCATAGGGGGGGCAGGGGATATAATTCTGCCCCTCCACTTT.